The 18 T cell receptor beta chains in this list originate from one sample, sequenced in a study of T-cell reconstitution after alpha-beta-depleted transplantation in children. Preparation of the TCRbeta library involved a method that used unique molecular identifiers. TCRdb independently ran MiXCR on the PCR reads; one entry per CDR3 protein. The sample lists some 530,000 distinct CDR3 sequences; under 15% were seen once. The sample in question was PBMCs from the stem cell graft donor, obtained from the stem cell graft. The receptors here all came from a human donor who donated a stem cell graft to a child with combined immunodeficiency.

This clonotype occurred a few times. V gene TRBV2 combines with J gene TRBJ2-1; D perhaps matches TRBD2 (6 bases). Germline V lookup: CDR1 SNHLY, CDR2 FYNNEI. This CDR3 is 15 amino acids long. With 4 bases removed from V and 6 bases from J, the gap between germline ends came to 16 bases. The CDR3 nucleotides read TGTGCCAGCAGTGGGGGACTTTTACCCCTCAATGAGCAGTTCTTC. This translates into CASSGGLLPLNEQFF.

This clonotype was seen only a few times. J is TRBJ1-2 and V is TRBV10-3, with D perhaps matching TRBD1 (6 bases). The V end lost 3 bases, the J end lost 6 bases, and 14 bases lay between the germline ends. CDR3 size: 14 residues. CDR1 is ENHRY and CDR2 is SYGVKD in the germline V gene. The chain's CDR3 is CAISDPRGGNGYTF. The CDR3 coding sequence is TGTGCCATCAGTGACCCGAGGGGGGGTAATGGCTACACCTTC.

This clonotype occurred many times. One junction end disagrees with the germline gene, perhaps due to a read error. The CDR3 spells CSATPGYNLFF. In nucleotides, the CDR3 is TGCAGTGCTACTCCGGGGTATAATCTTTTCTTC. The genes are TRBV20-1 and TRBJ1-2; D is uncertain. CDR3 length: 11 amino acids. Germline CDR1 reads DFQATT; CDR2 reads SNEGSKA (reference sequence).

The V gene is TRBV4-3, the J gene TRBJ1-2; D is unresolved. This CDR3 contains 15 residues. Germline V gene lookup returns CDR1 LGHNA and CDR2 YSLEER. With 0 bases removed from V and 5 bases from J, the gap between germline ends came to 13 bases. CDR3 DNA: TGCGCCAGCAGCCAAGAAATAACGAGCGGGTATGGCTACACCTTC. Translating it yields CASSQEITSGYGYTF.

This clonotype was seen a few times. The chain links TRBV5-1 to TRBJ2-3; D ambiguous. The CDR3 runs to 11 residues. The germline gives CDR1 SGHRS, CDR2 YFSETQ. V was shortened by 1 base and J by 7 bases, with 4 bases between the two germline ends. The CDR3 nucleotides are TGCGCCAGCAGCTTGCAGAATACGCAGTATTTT. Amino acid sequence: CASSLQNTQYF.

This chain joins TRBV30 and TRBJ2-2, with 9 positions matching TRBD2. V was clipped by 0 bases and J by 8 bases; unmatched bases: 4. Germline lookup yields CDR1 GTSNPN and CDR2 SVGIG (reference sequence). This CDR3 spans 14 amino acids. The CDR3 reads CAWSVRGGAGELFF. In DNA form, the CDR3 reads TGTGCCTGGAGTGTCCGCGGGGGGGCGGGGGAGCTGTTTTTT.

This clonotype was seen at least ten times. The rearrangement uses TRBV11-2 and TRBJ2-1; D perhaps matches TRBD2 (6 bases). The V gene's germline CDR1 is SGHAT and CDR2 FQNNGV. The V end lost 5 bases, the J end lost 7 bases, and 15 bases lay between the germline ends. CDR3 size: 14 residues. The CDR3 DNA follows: TGTGCCAGCAGCCCTATTACCAGCGGGAATGAGCAGTTCTTC. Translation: CASSPITSGNEQFF.

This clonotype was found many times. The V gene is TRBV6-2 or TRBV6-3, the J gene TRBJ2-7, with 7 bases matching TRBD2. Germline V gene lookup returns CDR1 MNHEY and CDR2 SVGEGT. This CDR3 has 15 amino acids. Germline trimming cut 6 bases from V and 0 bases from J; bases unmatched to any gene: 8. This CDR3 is CASSLPAGVSYEQYF. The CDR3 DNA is TGTGCCAGCAGCCTCCCCGCGGGAGTCTCCTACGAGCAGTACTTC.

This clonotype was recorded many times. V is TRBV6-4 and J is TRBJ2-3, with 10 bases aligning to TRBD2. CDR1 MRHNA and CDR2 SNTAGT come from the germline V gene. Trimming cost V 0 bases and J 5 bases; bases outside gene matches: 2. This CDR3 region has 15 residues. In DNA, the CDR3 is TGTGCCAGCAGTGACTCGGCTAGCGGGGGAGATACGCAGTATTTT. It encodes CASSDSASGGDTQYF.

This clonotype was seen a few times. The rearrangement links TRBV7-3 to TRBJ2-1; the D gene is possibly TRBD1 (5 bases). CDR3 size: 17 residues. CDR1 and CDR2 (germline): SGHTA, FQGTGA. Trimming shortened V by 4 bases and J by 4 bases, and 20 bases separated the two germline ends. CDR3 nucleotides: TGTGCCAGCAGCTCCCGTGGGGCCGGAACCCTGTACAATGAGCAGTTCTTC. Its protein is CASSSRGAGTLYNEQFF.

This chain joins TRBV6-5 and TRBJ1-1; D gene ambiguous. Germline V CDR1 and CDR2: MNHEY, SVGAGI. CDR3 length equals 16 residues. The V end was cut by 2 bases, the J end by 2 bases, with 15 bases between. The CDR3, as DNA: TGTGCCAGCAGTTACCGGGCTGGGCAGCAAAACACTGAAGCTTTCTTT. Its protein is CASSYRAGQQNTEAFF.

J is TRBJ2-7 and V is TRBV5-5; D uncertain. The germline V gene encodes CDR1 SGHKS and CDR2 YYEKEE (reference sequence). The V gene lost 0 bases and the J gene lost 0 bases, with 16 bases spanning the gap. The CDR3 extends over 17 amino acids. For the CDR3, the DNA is TGTGCCAGCAGCTTGGGGGTTAGACGGATCTCCTCCTACGAGCAGTACTTC. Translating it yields CASSLGVRRISSYEQYF. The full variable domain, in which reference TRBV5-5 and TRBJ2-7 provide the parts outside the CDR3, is DAGVTQSPTHLIKTRGQQVTLRCSPISGHKSVSWYQQVLGQGPQFIFQYYEKEERGRGNFPDRFSARQFPNYSSELNVNALLLGDSALYLCASSLGVRRISSYEQYFGPGTRLTVT.

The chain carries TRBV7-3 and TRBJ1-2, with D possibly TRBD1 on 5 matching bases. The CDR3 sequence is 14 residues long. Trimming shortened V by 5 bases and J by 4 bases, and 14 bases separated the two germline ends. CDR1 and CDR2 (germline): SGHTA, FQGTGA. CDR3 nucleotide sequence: TGTGCCAGCAGCAGAAACGGGGGGTCCTATGGCTACACCTTC. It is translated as CASSRNGGSYGYTF.

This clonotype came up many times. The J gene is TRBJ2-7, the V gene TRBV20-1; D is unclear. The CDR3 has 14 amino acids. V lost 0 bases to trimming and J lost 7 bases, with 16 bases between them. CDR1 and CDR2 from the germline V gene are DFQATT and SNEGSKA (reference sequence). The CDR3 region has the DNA TGCAGTGCTAGAGATAGGGTTGGCGGATGGGAGCAGTACTTC. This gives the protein CSARDRVGGWEQYF.

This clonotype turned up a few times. CDR3 in amino acids: CASSLAGLGVYEQYF. CDR3 DNA: TGTGCCAGCAGCTTAGCGGGTCTGGGCGTCTACGAGCAGTACTTC. The V and J genes are TRBV7-9 and TRBJ2-7; no clear D gene. Trimming pared 0 bases from V and 3 bases from J, leaving 12 bases between. Germline loops: CDR1 SEHNR, CDR2 FQNEAQ (reference sequence). The CDR3 length is 15 residues.

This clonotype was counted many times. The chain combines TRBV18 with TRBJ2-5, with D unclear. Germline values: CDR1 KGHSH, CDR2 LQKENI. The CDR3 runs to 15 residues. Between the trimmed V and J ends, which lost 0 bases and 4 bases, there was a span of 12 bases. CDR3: CASSPPGQLGETQYF. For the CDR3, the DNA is TGTGCCAGCTCACCACCCGGGCAGTTAGGAGAGACCCAGTACTTC.

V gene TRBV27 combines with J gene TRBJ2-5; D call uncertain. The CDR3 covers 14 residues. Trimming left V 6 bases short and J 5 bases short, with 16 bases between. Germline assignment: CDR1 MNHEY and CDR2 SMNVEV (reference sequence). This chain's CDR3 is CASRPAALWETQYF. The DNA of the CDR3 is TGTGCCAGCAGGCCGGCTGCACTCTGGGAGACCCAGTACTTC.

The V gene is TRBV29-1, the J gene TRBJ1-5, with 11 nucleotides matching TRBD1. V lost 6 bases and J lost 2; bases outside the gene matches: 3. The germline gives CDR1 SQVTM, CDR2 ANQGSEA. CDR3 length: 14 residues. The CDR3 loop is CSVGTGGGNQPQHF. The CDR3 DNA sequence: TGCAGCGTCGGGACAGGGGGAGGCAATCAGCCCCAGCATTTT.